Below, 2 T cell receptor beta chains from the same sample are listed, as sequenced in a study of CD8+CD57+ T cells in acquired aplastic anemia. Sequencing was done on patients that had shown CD8+CD57+ cell expansion by flow cytometry. Investigators profiled TCR beta VDJ and CDR3 from genomic DNA template. Each CDR3 protein is one row after TCRdb ran MiXCR on the reads. The sample has 80,000 to 100,000 distinct CDR3 sequences; roughly two thirds are singletons. Sequenced sample: sorted CD4+, CD8+, or CD8+CD57+ T cells (not recorded which) from PBMCs. The origin of the receptors is a human donor with aplastic anemia.

The chain recombines TRBV24-1 with TRBJ1-1; TRBD1 agrees at 7 bases. The CDR3 is 14 amino acids. Germline CDR1 KGHDR, CDR2 SFDVKD. Losses at the gene ends were 3 bases for V and 4 bases for J; bases not matched to a gene: 4. Written as DNA, the CDR3 is TGTGCCACCAGTGATCCCAACAGGGGCACTGAAGCTTTCTTT. It is translated as CATSDPNRGTEAFF.

This clonotype came up a few times. The chain uses TRBV27 and TRBJ2-2; 12 bases are shared with TRBD2. CDR3 size: 16 residues. Germline values: CDR1 MNHEY, CDR2 SMNVEV (reference sequence). V dropped 5 bases and J dropped 5; count of bases not matched to a gene: 6. In DNA, the CDR3 is TGTGCCAGCAGTGGGCGACTAGCGGGAGCGACCGGGGAGCTGTTTTTT. It is translated as CASSGRLAGATGELFF.